At least ten counts were recorded for the clone carrying this T cell receptor (beta chain). Primers targeting TRAV and TRBV primed first-strand cDNA, covering alpha and beta chains. Amplification of TCRs used a constant-region primer and V-primer adapter for roughly 18 PCR cycles. TCRdb reprocessed the reads with MiXCR, giving one entry per CDR3 protein. This table holds 65,000 to 90,000 distinct CDR3 sequences, 15% to 20% found once. Specified time point: before trial treatment. This CDR3 spans 16 amino acids. Germline values: CDR1 LGHDT, CDR2 YNNKEL (reference sequence). V lost 0 bases and J lost 2, with 14 bases in between. The data derive from a study of low-dose radiotherapy and immunotherapy resistance in tumors. Looking at the study overall: Over 26 weeks, cohort 2 got 1 Gy every two weeks, reaching 13 Gy.

The chain joins TRBV3-1 to TRBJ2-7; TRBD1 is a possible D gene (5 bases). The sequence was collected from a male donor with prostate cancer. Here the sequenced sample was PBMCs, taken before treatment. The CDR3 spells CASSQDGAGPPYEQYF. In DNA, the CDR3 is TGTGCCAGCAGCCAAGACGGAGCAGGGCCCCCCTACGAGCAGTACTTC.